This T cell receptor (beta chain) is from a study of blood T cells in healthy people across ages. It was with a sample-barcoded 5' primer and a J-beta primer mix that a second PCR of about 7 to 12 cycles was run. Each cDNA was tagged by a template-switch adaptor containing 12 random nucleotides. TCRdb used MiXCR to reprocess the 5' RACE reads, holding one entry per CDR3 protein. The repertoire consists of nearly 800,000 distinct CDR3 sequences, with 45% to 70% occurring once and the leading ten covering under 30%. For this clonotype: Antigen: not known. Germline and junction disagree at one end, which may indicate a read error.

The CDR3 has 16 residues. Per the germline V gene, CDR1 is MDHEN and CDR2 is SYDVKM. Study-level results: What prevented conclusive comparison of naive and antigen-experienced cells was that PBMCs were unsorted. A greater number of naive CD4+ cells and higher diversity distinguished long-lived donors from aged donors.

This TCR was recovered from a man aged 35-49 years in good health. The sample comprised blood. V and J are TRBV28 and TRBJ2-1; possibly TRBD1 for D (5 bases). In nucleotides, the CDR3 is TGCGCCAGCCTCTCCAGGGTTCCCGGCTCCTACAATGAGCAGTTCTTC. As protein: CASLSRVPGSYNEQFF.